These T cell receptor beta chains were read from a single sample in a study of cytomegalovirus exposure and HLA in healthy donors. Method: immunoSEQ multiplex PCR; TCRdb's copy keeps in-frame clones and lacks some. Among approximately 150,000 clones listed, roughly 80% were seen once. Material: PBMCs. Every receptor here comes from a woman aged 40 to 50 in good health and CMV-seronegative. CDR3s include the opening cysteine and the closing phenylalanine or tryptophan. Fields, in order: V gene, clone size, J gene, CDR3 protein. A clone size is listed for some rows: how often the clone was seen (once, few, many), or a class if it is expanded.

TRBV18	-	TRBJ2-1	CASSPLEGGLADEQFF
TRBV14	few	TRBJ2-2	CASSPRTSGGALFF
TRBV7-3	-	TRBJ2-3	CASSFSGSTDTQYF
TRBV11-2	-	TRBJ2-7	CASSLVGGQPSYEQYF
TRBV5-8	-	TRBJ2-1	CASSFTGFNEQFF
TRBV11-1	-	TRBJ1-1	CASSSQGRGWTEAFF
TRBV13	-	TRBJ2-7	CASSSSGRYSYEQYF
TRBV4-3	-	TRBJ1-5	CASSQVVGRGQPQHF
TRBV4-3	-	TRBJ2-7	CASSPGLAGVEEQYF
TRBV11-2	-	TRBJ2-5	CASTIQGSWETQYF
TRBV27	-	TRBJ2-7	CASSETDTGAIYEQYF
TRBV28	-	TRBJ2-2	CASSLPGYTGELFF
TRBV2	few	TRBJ1-2	CASSERENYGYTF
TRBV28	-	TRBJ2-1	CASRSMSSYNEQFF
TRBV9	-	TRBJ2-1	CASSLDPGTRPTLGQFF
TRBV6-1	-	TRBJ1-3	CASSVDNRGFDTIYF
TRBV12-5	-	TRBJ2-4	CASGRDRARQYF
TRBV6-5	once	TRBJ2-3	CASSYSRGNTQYF
TRBV2	-	TRBJ2-7	CASTMGLAGYWGGLEQYF
TRBV23-1	-	TRBJ2-7	CASSQSGQGLHYEQYF
TRBV19	-	TRBJ2-1	CASSSSGRETGYEQFF
TRBV4-1	-	TRBJ2-7	CASSQEVSGSYEQYF
TRBV2	-	TRBJ1-2	CASVRYRYGYTF
TRBV7-9	once	TRBJ2-7	CASGEGKQYF
TRBV19	-	TRBJ1-1	CASSIEGTGRTEAFF
TRBV4-3	-	TRBJ2-7	CASSQILGGGEQYF
TRBV6-5	-	TRBJ1-1	CASSSLNRGQSEAFF
TRBV28	once	TRBJ2-2	CASSRATGTNTGELFF
TRBV9	-	TRBJ2-1	CASSHGTFFSYNEQFF